Listed here are 12 T cell receptor beta chains from one sample, sequenced in a study of blood T cells in healthy people across ages. Sample-barcoded 5' priming and a J-beta primer mix drove a second PCR of roughly 7 to 11 cycles. TCRdb itself ran the 5' RACE reads through MiXCR, one entry per CDR3 protein. The data contain some 1.5 million distinct CDR3 sequences, around 40% of them seen just once; the ten biggest clones take up approximately 4%. Input material: blood. These receptors were taken from a woman aged 18-29 years in good health.

CDR3 sequence: CASSLFRVKNTEAFF. Here the CDR3 DNA reads TGTGCCAGCAGCTTGTTCAGGGTAAAGAACACTGAAGCTTTCTTT. The rearrangement links TRBV5-5 to TRBJ1-1; perhaps TRBD1 as D (5 bases). V was clipped by 1 base and J by 1 base, with 11 bases between them. Germline lookup yields CDR1 SGHKS and CDR2 YYEKEE (reference sequence). The CDR3 runs 15 residues. Full variable domain (outside the CDR3, taken from reference TRBV5-5 and TRBJ1-1): DAGVTQSPTHLIKTRGQQVTLRCSPISGHKSVSWYQQVLGQGPQFIFQYYEKEERGRGNFPDRFSARQFPNYSSELNVNALLLGDSALYLCASSLFRVKNTEAFFGQGTRLTVV.

This clonotype turned up a few times. The chain employs TRBV2 and TRBJ1-2; D remains unclear. V shed 7 bases and J shed 8 bases, with 20 bases lying between them. The CDR3 is 14 amino acids. Germline loops: CDR1 SNHLY, CDR2 FYNNEI. The DNA for the CDR3 is TGTGCCAGCACCCTGTTTGGACTACAAGGGGGCTACACCTTC. Translation: CASTLFGLQGGYTF.

The CDR3 DNA reads TGTGCCAGCAGTCGGACAGCCTCTGGAAACACCATATATTTT. Translation gives CASSRTASGNTIYF. V usage is TRBV6-5 and J usage is TRBJ1-3; D might be TRBD1 (6 bases). This CDR3 comprises 14 residues. The V end lost 5 bases, the J end lost 0 bases, and 8 bases lay between the germline ends. Germline V CDR1 and CDR2: MNHEY, SVGAGI.

This chain joins TRBV12-3 or TRBV12-4 and TRBJ2-1; D assignment may be TRBD1 or TRBD2 (6 bases each). The CDR3 is 17 amino acids. V lost 7 bases, J lost 7 bases, and 26 bases lay in between. The CDR3 reads CASNPRGGIGGGNEQFF. CDR3 DNA: TGTGCCAGCAACCCTAGAGGGGGGATCGGTGGAGGGAATGAGCAGTTCTTC.

The rearrangement uses TRBV4-3 and TRBJ2-1; 7 positions agree with TRBD1. With V trimmed by 4 bases and J by 0 bases, 6 bases remained unmatched. The CDR3 consists of 16 residues. Per germline, CDR1 LGHNA and CDR2 YSLEER. Here the CDR3 DNA reads TGCGCCAGCAGCCGAGCGACAGGGATCTCCTACAATGAGCAGTTCTTC. This codes for CASSRATGISYNEQFF.

This clonotype was recorded only once. The chain has TRBV28 and TRBJ1-5; no firm D call. Between the trimmed V and J ends, which lost 4 bases and 4 bases, there was a span of 17 bases. From germline, CDR1 is MDHEN and CDR2 SYDVKM. This CDR3 region has 16 residues. Here the CDR3 reads CASSYPQVFRNQPQHF. CDR3 DNA: TGTGCCAGCAGTTACCCCCAGGTCTTTAGGAATCAGCCCCAGCATTTT.

This chain joins TRBV7-8 and TRBJ1-2; TRBD1 is a possible D gene (6 bases). The ends were cut back, 8 bases at V and 7 bases at J, with 23 bases in the middle. Looked up from germline, CDR1 is SGHVS and CDR2 is FQNEAQ. The CDR3 spans 15 residues. The CDR3 DNA reads TGTGCCAGCCTTCCCACAGGGCCCGGGCATGCTGGCTACACCTTC. This translates into CASLPTGPGHAGYTF. The full variable domain, completed using reference TRBV7-8 and TRBJ1-2, is GAGVSQSPRYKVAKRGQDVALRCDPISGHVSLFWYQQALGQGPEFLTYFQNEAQLDKSGLPSDRFFAERPEGSVSTLKIQRTQQEDSAVYLCASLPTGPGHAGYTFGSGTRLTVV.

This clonotype was picked up a small number of times. The chain employs TRBV29-1 and TRBJ2-1, with unresolved D. The length of the CDR3 is 14 residues. Germline loops: CDR1 SQVTM, CDR2 ANQGSEA. The ends were cut back, 8 bases at V and 0 bases at J, with 14 bases in the middle. The CDR3, as DNA: TGCAGCTGTGCCTTAGGCAGCTCCTACAATGAGCAGTTCTTC. Translating gives CSCALGSSYNEQFF.

This clonotype has just a few counts. This chain links TRBV7-9 with TRBJ2-1; 11 bases match TRBD1. The CDR3 has 15 residues. V shed 3 bases and J 8 bases; nucleotides not matched to a gene: 6. Germline loops: CDR1 SEHNR, CDR2 FQNEAQ (reference sequence). CDR3 bases: TGTGCCAGCAGCTTGGACAGGGGGCGCCCCTATGAGCAGTTCTTC. Translating it yields CASSLDRGRPYEQFF.

V and J are TRBV20-1 and TRBJ1-1; no clear D gene. The germline gives CDR1 DFQATT, CDR2 SNEGSKA (reference sequence). The CDR3 consists of 12 residues. V lost 3 bases, J lost 12 bases, and 17 bases lay in between. DNA of the CDR3: TGCAGTGCTAGCTTGCTGGGTTCAAACTCTTTCTTT. It specifies CSASLLGSNSFF.

The chain recombines TRBV9 with TRBJ2-1; 11 bases agree with TRBD2. The CDR3 contains 15 residues. J was trimmed by 8 bases and V by 2 bases; bases with no gene match: 6. In germline, CDR1 is SGDLS, CDR2 YYNGEE. In nucleotides, the CDR3 is TGTGCCAGCAGCGTCGGGGCTAGCGGGGGGTATGAGCAGTTCTTC. This encodes CASSVGASGGYEQFF.

V and J are TRBV2 and TRBJ2-1; unclear D gene. Germline V gene lookup returns CDR1 SNHLY and CDR2 FYNNEI. This CDR3 is built from 12 residues. The CDR3 sequence: CAVGAFYNEQFF. CDR3 DNA sequence: TGTGCTGTGGGTGCCTTCTACAATGAGCAGTTCTTC.